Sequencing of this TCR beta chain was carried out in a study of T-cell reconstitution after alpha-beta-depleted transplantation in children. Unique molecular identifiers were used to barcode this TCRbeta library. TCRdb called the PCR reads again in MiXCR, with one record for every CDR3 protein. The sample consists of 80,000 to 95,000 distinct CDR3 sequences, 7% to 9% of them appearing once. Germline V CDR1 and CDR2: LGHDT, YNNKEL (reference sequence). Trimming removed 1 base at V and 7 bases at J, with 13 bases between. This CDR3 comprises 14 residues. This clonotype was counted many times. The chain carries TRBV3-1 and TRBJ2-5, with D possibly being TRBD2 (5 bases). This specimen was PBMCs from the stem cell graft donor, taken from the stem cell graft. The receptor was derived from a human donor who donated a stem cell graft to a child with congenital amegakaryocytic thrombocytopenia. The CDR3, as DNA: TGTGCCAGCAGCCAAGGGGCCCAGAGCGGGACCCAGTACTTC. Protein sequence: CASSQGAQSGTQYF.